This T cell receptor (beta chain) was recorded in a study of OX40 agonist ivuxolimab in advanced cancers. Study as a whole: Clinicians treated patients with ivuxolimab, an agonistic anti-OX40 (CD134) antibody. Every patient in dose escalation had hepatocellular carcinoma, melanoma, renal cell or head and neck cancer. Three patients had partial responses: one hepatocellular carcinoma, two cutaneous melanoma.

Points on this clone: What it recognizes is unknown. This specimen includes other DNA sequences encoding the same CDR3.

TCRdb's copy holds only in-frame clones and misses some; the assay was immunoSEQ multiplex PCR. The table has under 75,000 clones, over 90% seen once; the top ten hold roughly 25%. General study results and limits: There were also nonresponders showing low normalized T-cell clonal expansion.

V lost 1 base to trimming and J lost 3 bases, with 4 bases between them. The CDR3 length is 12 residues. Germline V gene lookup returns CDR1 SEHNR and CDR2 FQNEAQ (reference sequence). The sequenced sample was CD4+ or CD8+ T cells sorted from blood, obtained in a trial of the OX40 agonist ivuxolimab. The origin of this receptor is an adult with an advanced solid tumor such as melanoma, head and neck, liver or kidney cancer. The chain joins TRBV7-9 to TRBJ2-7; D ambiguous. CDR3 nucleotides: TGTGCCAGCAGCTTAGGGCGCTACGAGCAGTACTTC. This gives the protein CASSLGRYEQYF.